These T cell receptor beta chains were read from a single sample in a study of cytomegalovirus exposure and HLA in healthy donors. The table came from immunoSEQ multiplex PCR; TCRdb's copy has only in-frame clones and leaves some out. The sample yields approximately 190,000 clones, about four fifths seen once. Source material: PBMCs. Receptors were obtained from a boy younger than 18 in good health and CMV-seronegative. The CDR3 runs from the conserved cysteine through the conserved F or W. Fields, in order: V gene, D gene, clone size, J gene, CDR3 protein, CDR3 DNA. The D gene is left open where the match is weak. The listing skips clone size in some rows; elsewhere it reads once, few, many or a size class.

TRBV29-1	TRBD2	NA	TRBJ2-3	CSVLRTSGYNTQYF	TGCAGCGTTCTTCGGACTAGCGGTTACAATACGCAGTATTTT
TRBV5-4	TRBD2	NA	TRBJ2-1	CASRLAGGINEQFF	TGTGCCAGCAGACTAGCGGGGGGCATAAATGAGCAGTTCTTC
TRBV30	NA	once	TRBJ1-3	CAWSGSINSGNTIYF	TGTGCCTGGAGTGGGAGCATTAACTCCGGAAACACCATATATTTT
TRBV29-1	NA	NA	TRBJ1-2	CSVEFAGPGYTF	TGCAGCGTTGAGTTTGCAGGGCCGGGCTACACCTTC
TRBV6-1	TRBD1	NA	TRBJ2-7	CASSEYQGVYEQYF	TGTGCCAGCAGTGAATATCAGGGGGTCTACGAGCAGTACTTC
TRBV7-2	NA	once	TRBJ2-6	CASSLTRGQISGANVLTF	TGTGCCAGCAGCTTAACCCGAGGACAGATCTCTGGGGCCAACGTCCTGACTTTC
TRBV30	NA	NA	TRBJ1-1	CAWSVPNRENTEAFF	TGTGCCTGGAGTGTACCCAACAGGGAAAACACTGAAGCTTTCTTT
TRBV9	TRBD2	NA	TRBJ2-1	CASSVDPSGATNEQFF	TGTGCCAGCAGCGTAGATCCTAGCGGGGCCACCAATGAGCAGTTCTTC
TRBV15	TRBD1	NA	TRBJ2-3	CATTTGYEGSDTQYF	TGTGCCACCACGACAGGGTACGAGGGGTCAGATACGCAGTATTTT
TRBV11-2	NA	NA	TRBJ2-7	CASSLAAGGETYEQYF	TGTGCCAGCAGCTTAGCCGCAGGCGGGGAGACCTACGAGCAGTACTTC
TRBV13	NA	once	TRBJ1-3	CASRKAIFGGSGNTIYF	TGTGCCAGCAGGAAAGCAATATTCGGGGGTTCTGGAAACACCATATATTTT
TRBV9	TRBD1	NA	TRBJ1-2	CASSGGQANYGYTF	TGTGCCAGCAGCGGCGGACAGGCTAACTATGGCTACACCTTC
TRBV7-9	NA	once	TRBJ2-1	CASVWQGGNEQFF	TGTGCCAGCGTGTGGCAGGGGGGCAATGAGCAGTTCTTC
TRBV6-5	TRBD1	NA	TRBJ1-1	CASSYWGQGKTEAFF	TGTGCCAGCAGTTACTGGGGACAGGGAAAAACTGAAGCTTTCTTT
TRBV7-8	NA	NA	TRBJ1-6	CASSLAVWGGNGDNSPLHF	TGTGCCAGCAGCTTAGCGGTATGGGGGGGGAACGGAGATAATTCACCCCTCCACTTT
TRBV7-9	TRBD1	NA	TRBJ1-2	CASSSPLRTGEANYGYTF	TGTGCCAGCAGCTCACCCCTCCGGACAGGCGAGGCTAACTATGGCTACACCTTC
TRBV29-1	NA	NA	TRBJ2-5	CSLAPAGETQYF	TGCAGCCTTGCTCCGGCAGGGGAGACCCAGTACTTC
TRBV5-1	TRBD2	NA	TRBJ2-7	CASSTGLAGLYEQYF	TGCGCCAGCAGCACGGGACTAGCGGGACTCTACGAGCAGTACTTC
TRBV5-4	TRBD1	NA	TRBJ2-6	CASSSGTVSGANVLTF	TGTGCCAGCAGCTCGGGGACAGTCTCTGGGGCCAACGTCCTGACTTTC
TRBV2	NA	NA	TRBJ1-2	CASTKTGTNYGYTF	TGTGCCAGCACCAAGACAGGAACTAACTATGGCTACACCTTC
TRBV2	NA	NA	TRBJ2-7	CASRERSDLYEQYF	TGTGCCAGCAGAGAGAGGTCTGATCTCTACGAGCAGTACTTC
TRBV28	NA	NA	TRBJ2-3	CASSPIVRTDKSTDTQYF	TGTGCCAGCAGTCCCATTGTAAGGACAGACAAGAGCACAGATACGCAGTATTTT
TRBV7-6	TRBD2	NA	TRBJ2-1	CASSLAGTSGGVRNEQFF	TGTGCCAGCAGCTTAGCGGGGACTAGCGGGGGGGTTCGCAATGAGCAGTTCTTC
TRBV29-1	TRBD1	once	TRBJ2-3	CSVPLRTGGRGDTQYF	TGCAGCGTTCCCCTGCGGACAGGGGGCCGGGGAGATACGCAGTATTTT
TRBV5-6	TRBD2	few	TRBJ2-3	CASSPGLAGPTDTQYF	TGTGCCAGCAGCCCCGGACTAGCGGGACCCACAGATACGCAGTATTTT
TRBV27	TRBD2	once	TRBJ2-7	CASSPLLAGLYEQYF	TGTGCCAGCAGTCCCCTTCTAGCGGGACTCTACGAGCAGTACTTC
TRBV5-1	TRBD2	NA	TRBJ2-2	CASSLGLTAGGPGELFF	TGCGCCAGCAGCTTGGGCCTTACGGCGGGAGGACCCGGGGAGCTGTTTTTT
TRBV29-1	TRBD2	few	TRBJ2-7	CSALTSGLVYEQYF	TGCAGCGCCTTGACTAGCGGCCTGGTCTACGAGCAGTACTTC
TRBV12-5	TRBD2	NA	TRBJ2-2	CASGLLAGGILNTGELFF	TGTGCTAGTGGTTTACTAGCGGGAGGGATACTTAACACCGGGGAGCTGTTTTTT
TRBV7-2	NA	NA	TRBJ2-2	CASSLSPGDTGELFF	TGTGCCAGCAGCCTTTCGCCAGGGGACACCGGGGAGCTGTTTTTT
TRBV7-9	NA	NA	TRBJ2-2	CSSSLEVRGTTGELFF	TGTTCCAGCAGCTTAGAGGTCAGAGGCACCACCGGGGAGCTGTTTTTT
TRBV7-9	TRBD2	NA	TRBJ2-7	CASTGRPCRTCEQYF	TGTGCCAGCACCGGGAGGCCTTGCCGCACCTGCGAGCAGTACTTC
TRBV7-2	NA	NA	TRBJ1-1	CASSPRGVAFF	TGTGCCAGCAGCCCTAGGGGTGTAGCTTTCTTT
TRBV2	TRBD1	NA	TRBJ2-7	CASSEDDELTGLVRSHEQYF	TGTGCCAGCAGTGAAGACGACGAGTTGACAGGGCTCGTGCGATCACACGAGCAGTACTTC
TRBV9	NA	NA	TRBJ2-7	CASSSGFISSEQYF	TGTGCCAGCAGCTCGGGATTTATCTCCTCCGAGCAGTACTTC
TRBV10-3	NA	NA	TRBJ2-2	CAISEIRQRNTGELFF	TGTGCCATCAGTGAGATTCGACAGAGAAACACCGGGGAGCTGTTTTTT
TRBV28	NA	NA	TRBJ1-1	CASSLDRNTEAFF	TGTGCCAGCAGTTTAGACAGGAACACTGAAGCTTTCTTT
TRBV7-6	NA	NA	TRBJ1-1	CASSSLGTDTGGVGKKAFF	TGTGCCAGCAGCTCCCTCGGGACCGACACGGGGGGTGTGGGAAAGAAAGCTTTCTTT
TRBV6-1	NA	NA	TRBJ2-1	CASRAPEQFF	TGTGCCAGCAGGGCCCCGGAGCAGTTCTTC
TRBV6-6	NA	NA	TRBJ1-1	CASSYSAGLNTEAFF	TGTGCCAGCAGTTACTCGGCAGGGTTGAACACTGAAGCTTTCTTT
TRBV7-2	TRBD2	NA	TRBJ2-7	CASSLSRGTYEQYF	TGTGCCAGCAGCTTATCGCGGGGGACCTACGAGCAGTACTTC
TRBV15	TRBD1	NA	TRBJ1-4	CATSRWTGKDEKLFF	TGTGCCACCAGCAGGTGGACAGGGAAGGACGAAAAACTGTTTTTT
TRBV4-1	TRBD2	NA	TRBJ2-1	CASRYRASGGTYNEQFF	TGCGCCAGCAGGTACCGGGCGAGCGGGGGGACCTACAATGAGCAGTTCTTC
TRBV27	NA	NA	TRBJ1-1	CASRRQRALNTEAFF	TGTGCCAGCAGAAGACAGCGGGCCTTGAACACTGAAGCTTTCTTT
TRBV10-3	TRBD2	once	TRBJ2-5	CAISDWGLAGEPAVRETQYF	TGTGCCATCAGTGATTGGGGACTAGCGGGAGAGCCGGCGGTAAGAGAGACCCAGTACTTC
TRBV18	TRBD1	NA	TRBJ1-5	CASSPVGQGSNQPQHF	TGTGCCAGCTCACCGGTCGGACAGGGAAGCAATCAGCCCCAGCATTTT
TRBV11-2	NA	NA	TRBJ1-6	CASSLVPGTSSPLHF	TGTGCCAGCAGCTTAGTACCCGGGACTAGTTCACCCCTCCACTTT
TRBV29-1	NA	NA	TRBJ2-3	CSVEGDSTDTQYF	TGCAGCGTTGAAGGAGATAGCACAGATACGCAGTATTTT
TRBV11-2	NA	NA	TRBJ1-5	CASSLVAGARPQHF	TGTGCCAGCAGCTTAGTAGCAGGGGCCCGGCCCCAGCATTTT
TRBV28	NA	NA	TRBJ2-6	CASSGAGTGANVLTF	TGTGCCAGCAGTGGGGCAGGGACTGGGGCCAACGTCCTGACTTTC
TRBV6-5	TRBD1	NA	TRBJ2-7	CASSYAGQGIYEQYF	TGTGCCAGCAGTTACGCGGGACAGGGAATTTACGAGCAGTACTTC
TRBV9	TRBD1	NA	TRBJ2-3	CASSGGTGYTQYF	TGTGCCAGCAGCGGAGGGACAGGCTATACGCAGTATTTT
TRBV7-3	TRBD2	NA	TRBJ2-3	CASSPWGVAGGRQGSDTQYF	TGTGCCAGCAGCCCCTGGGGGGTAGCGGGAGGGCGACAAGGGTCAGATACGCAGTATTTT
TRBV15	NA	NA	TRBJ1-3	CATSRDHSGNTIYF	TGTGCCACCAGCAGAGATCACTCTGGAAACACCATATATTTT
TRBV28	NA	once	TRBJ2-7	CASSPNLNEQYF	TGTGCCAGCAGTCCCAATCTAAACGAGCAGTACTTC
TRBV30	NA	NA	TRBJ2-7	CAWSAPSFMGAFYEQYF	TGTGCCTGGAGTGCCCCTTCTTTCATGGGGGCGTTCTACGAGCAGTACTTC
TRBV10-3	NA	NA	TRBJ2-1	CAITGGTGNGEQFF	TGTGCCATCACAGGTGGTACAGGGAACGGTGAGCAGTTCTTC
TRBV11-2	NA	NA	TRBJ2-1	CASSLIVNEQFF	TGTGCCAGCAGCTTGATAGTCAATGAGCAGTTCTTC
TRBV29-1	TRBD2	NA	TRBJ2-1	CSVAERGPNNEQFF	TGCAGCGTCGCAGAGCGGGGGCCAAACAATGAGCAGTTCTTC
TRBV6-5	NA	NA	TRBJ1-1	CASRYTRGAHRGAFF	TGTGCCAGCAGATATACAAGGGGCGCTCACAGAGGAGCTTTCTTT